The 24 T cell receptor beta chains below all came from one sample that was sequenced in a study of blood T cell repertoires in COVID-19. This table comes from immunoSEQ multiplex PCR, and its TCRdb copy is limited to in-frame clones, with some not included. The sample has about 160,000 clones, over 75% seen once. Sequencing was performed on PBMCs or T cells enriched from blood (not recorded which). These receptor sequences come from a woman aged 40 to 49 with acute COVID-19.

This rearrangement joins TRBV11-1 to TRBJ2-5; 12 positions match TRBD2. The V segment lost 4 bases and the J segment 2 bases; nucleotides outside the gene matches: 5. The CDR3 length is 16 residues. Germline CDR1 SGHAT, CDR2 FQDESV (reference sequence). CDR3 amino acids: CASSSPTSGSQETQYF. CDR3 bases: TGTGCCAGCAGCTCTCCGACTAGCGGGAGTCAAGAGACCCAGTACTTC. Together with reference TRBV11-1 and TRBJ2-5, the CDR3 gives the full variable domain: EAEVAQSPRYKITEKSQAVAFWCDPISGHATLYWYRQILGQGPELLVQFQDESVVDDSQLPKDRFSAERLKGVDSTLKIQPAELGDSAMYLCASSSPTSGSQETQYFGPGTRLLVL.

This sequence joins TRBV27 and TRBJ2-1; the D gene is possibly TRBD1 (6 bases). The germline V and J ends were trimmed by 4 bases and 7 bases, with 14 bases remaining between them. This CDR3 region has 14 residues. In germline, CDR1 is MNHEY, CDR2 SMNVEV (reference sequence). The DNA for the CDR3 is TGTGCCAGCAGTTCGTGGACAGAGACAAATGAGCAGTTCTTC. It codes for CASSSWTETNEQFF.

The CDR3 sequence is CASSLQGWQATEAFF. The CDR3 nucleotides are TGCGCCAGCAGCTTACAGGGATGGCAGGCCACTGAAGCTTTCTTT. The chain joins TRBV5-1 to TRBJ1-1; possibly TRBD1 for D (6 bases). V lost 2 bases and J lost 4, with 15 bases in between. This CDR3 contains 15 residues. The germline V gene encodes CDR1 SGHRS and CDR2 YFSETQ.

The chain carries TRBV19 and TRBJ2-5; D unclear. Between the trimmed V and J ends, which lost 5 bases and 0 bases, there was a span of 4 bases. The CDR3 is made up of 12 amino acids. Germline-derived CDR1 and CDR2 are LNHDA and SQIVND (reference sequence). This CDR3 reads CASSRDQETQYF. CDR3 bases: TGTGCCAGTAGTCGGGACCAAGAGACCCAGTACTTC.

This clone was seen a handful of times. The J gene is TRBJ1-4, the V gene TRBV30; 7 bases match TRBD1. The CDR3 sequence is 14 residues long. V lost 6 bases and J lost 10; bases outside the gene matches: 14. Per germline, CDR1 GTSNPN and CDR2 SVGIG (reference sequence). The CDR3: CACQPDRERGKLFF. The DNA for the CDR3 is TGTGCCTGCCAGCCAGACAGGGAAAGGGGAAAACTGTTTTTT.

The chain combines TRBV4-1 with TRBJ2-5; 10 bases map to TRBD2. Germline V gene data show CDR1 as MGHRA and CDR2 as YSYEKL. V shed 1 base, J shed 1 base, and the junction held 15 bases outside the gene matches. The CDR3 is 20 amino acids. Here the CDR3 DNA reads TGCGCCAGCAGCCAAGTTGTAGCGATCGAGCGGGAGGGCCGCCAAGAGACCCAGTACTTC. Translated: CASSQVVAIEREGRQETQYF.

This clone was observed a single time. The rearrangement links TRBV19 to TRBJ1-1; TRBD1 matches 7 bases. The CDR3 length is 13 residues. Trimming at V came to 5 bases and at J to 5 bases, leaving 5 bases not matched to a gene. In germline, CDR1 is LNHDA, CDR2 SQIVND (reference sequence). The CDR3 DNA reads as TGTGCCAGTAGTGTAGGGGGCTGGACTGAAGCTTTCTTT. It is translated as CASSVGGWTEAFF.

CDR3 protein: CSVVESVETQYF. The CDR3 nucleotides read TGCAGCGTTGTAGAGTCCGTGGAGACCCAGTACTTC. This rearrangement joins TRBV29-1 to TRBJ2-5; D unresolved. CDR1 and CDR2 from the germline V gene are SQVTM and ANQGSEA. Trimming took off 4 bases at V and 5 bases at J, with 11 bases between the two ends. The CDR3 totals 12 residues.

This rearrangement joins TRBV4-1 to TRBJ2-7; 12 bases are shared with TRBD2. Trimming removed 2 bases from V and 6 bases from J; junction bases left unmatched: 5. CDR1 MGHRA and CDR2 YSYEKL come from the germline V gene. This CDR3 spans 15 amino acids. The CDR3, as DNA: TGCGCCAGCAGCCAACTAGCGGGAGGGCCTTTCGAGCAGTACGTC. The encoded protein is CASSQLAGGPFEQYV.

This chain joins TRBV5-1 and TRBJ2-1; TRBD2 agrees at 14 bases. The V gene's germline CDR1 is SGHRS and CDR2 YFSETQ. With 4 bases clipped from V and 5 bases from J, the junction kept 2 bases outside the gene matches. This CDR3 is built from 15 residues. CDR3 loop: CASSEGLAGDNEQFF. DNA for the CDR3: TGCGCCAGCAGCGAGGGACTAGCGGGGGACAATGAGCAGTTCTTC.

A remark on this clone: This CDR3 is also generated by other DNA sequences in the sample. This sequence joins TRBV6-5 and TRBJ2-1; TRBD2 agrees at 7 bases. CDR1 and CDR2 (germline): MNHEY, SVGAGI. This CDR3 contains 15 residues. The V gene end was trimmed by 4 bases and the J gene end by 0 bases; junction bases not matched to a gene: 3. CDR3 DNA sequence: TGTGCCAGCAGTTCTAGCGGCAGCTCCTACAATGAGCAGTTCTTC. Protein product: CASSSSGSSYNEQFF.

V and J are TRBV11-2 and TRBJ2-7; tentative D call: TRBD2 (6 bases). Looked up from germline, CDR1 is SGHAT and CDR2 is FQNNGV. V was cut by 2 bases and J by 4 bases, with 18 bases left in between. The CDR3 runs 16 residues. This CDR3 is CASSLSPSEVRYEQYF. Here the CDR3 DNA reads TGTGCCAGCAGCTTATCTCCTAGCGAGGTTAGGTACGAGCAGTACTTC.

For this clone: Other DNA sequences in the sample encode the same CDR3. The V gene is TRBV20-1, the J gene TRBJ1-2, with 8 bases identical to TRBD1. With V trimmed by 2 bases and J by 7 bases, 0 bases remained unmatched. The germline gives CDR1 DFQATT, CDR2 SNEGSKA (reference sequence). CDR3 length: 11 amino acids. In DNA, the CDR3 is TGCAGTGCTAGAACAGGGGGTGGCTACACCTTC. Protein: CSARTGGGYTF.

The genes are TRBV3-1 (or the pseudogene TRBV3-2) and TRBJ2-5; 13 bases are shared with TRBD2. V shed 3 bases, J shed 4 bases, and the junction held 11 bases outside the gene matches. Germline V lookup: CDR1 LGHDT, CDR2 YNNKEL (reference sequence). CDR3 size: 18 residues. CDR3 sequence: CASSHEEGLAGEAETQYF. The CDR3 nucleotides read TGTGCCAGCAGCCACGAAGAAGGACTAGCGGGAGAGGCAGAGACCCAGTACTTC.

This chain connects TRBV28 to TRBJ1-5, with D unclear. CDR3 length: 14 amino acids. Between the trimmed V and J ends, which lost 10 bases and 4 bases, there was a span of 17 bases. Germline CDR1 is MDHEN and CDR2 is SYDVKM. The CDR3 nucleotides are TGTGCCACCTTCCTAGCTCTAGCAAATCAGCCCCAGCATTTT. Translating gives CATFLALANQPQHF.

This clone turned up a few times. The chain couples TRBV7-8 to TRBJ2-7; D is unresolved. The CDR3 is 14 amino acids. In germline, CDR1 is SGHVS, CDR2 FQNEAQ. V was trimmed by 1 base and J by 2 bases, leaving 9 bases between them. The CDR3 nucleotides read TGTGCCAGCAGCTTAGTTCAGAACCCCTACGAGCAGTACTTC. Its translation: CASSLVQNPYEQYF.

The gene calls are TRBV27 and TRBJ2-5; D might be TRBD1 (6 bases). From germline, CDR1 is MNHEY and CDR2 SMNVEV (reference sequence). The CDR3 spans 14 residues. Between the trimmed V and J ends, which lost 5 bases and 1 base, there was a span of 11 bases. DNA of the CDR3: TGTGCCAGCAGTCGCTGGGACACCCAAGAGACCCAGTACTTC. It codes for CASSRWDTQETQYF.

The chain links TRBV15 to TRBJ2-7, with 14 bases fitting TRBD2. CDR3 size: 15 residues. The ends lost 4 bases at V and 6 bases at J; junction bases unmatched: 5. CDR1 LNHNV and CDR2 YYDKDF come from the germline V gene (reference sequence). Here the CDR3 reads CATSTGLAGEGEQYV. The CDR3 DNA sequence: TGTGCCACCAGCACGGGACTAGCGGGAGAAGGCGAGCAGTACGTC.

The sample holds a few counts of this clone. The rearrangement uses TRBV27 and TRBJ1-2; perhaps TRBD1 as D (6 bases). CDR3 length: 13 amino acids. The germline gives CDR1 MNHEY, CDR2 SMNVEV (reference sequence). V was pared by 0 bases and J by 4 bases, with 6 bases between. In DNA form, the CDR3 reads TGTGCCAGCAGTTTATCAGGGGGCTATGGCTACACCTTC. Translated, it gives CASSLSGGYGYTF.

A single count supports this clone. The rearrangement uses TRBV12-3 or TRBV12-4 and TRBJ2-7, with 9 positions matching TRBD1. The V gene end was trimmed by 6 bases and the J gene end by 2 bases; junction bases not matched to a gene: 2. CDR3 size: 13 residues. This CDR3 is CASRRQGAYEQYF. The CDR3 DNA reads as TGTGCCAGCAGGCGACAGGGGGCCTACGAGCAGTACTTC.

This sequence joins TRBV7-3 and TRBJ1-1; 7 nucleotides match TRBD1. CDR3 length: 13 amino acids. Trimming took 5 bases from V and 1 from J; bases not matched to a gene: 1. CDR1 and CDR2 (germline): SGHTA, FQGTGA. The CDR3 spells CASSQGGNTEAFF. The DNA for the CDR3 is TGTGCCAGCAGCCAGGGGGGGAACACTGAAGCTTTCTTT.

In this sample, this clone turned up a few times. CDR3 DNA: TGCGCCAGCAGCTCAGGACAGCACACTGAAGCTTTCTTT. Translation gives CASSSGQHTEAFF. This rearrangement joins TRBV5-1 to TRBJ1-1; TRBD1 is a possible D gene (6 bases). The CDR3 has 13 residues. V was shortened by 3 bases and J by 3 bases, with 9 bases between the two germline ends. CDR1 and CDR2 (germline): SGHRS, YFSETQ.

The chain has TRBV6-1 and TRBJ1-5; D not resolved. The germline CDR1 and CDR2 sequences are MNHNS and SASEGT. This CDR3 region has 12 residues. Trimming took off 1 base at V and 6 bases at J, with 4 bases between the two ends. The DNA for the CDR3 is TGTGCCAGCAGTGAAGAGCGTCAGCCCCAGCATTTT. This encodes CASSEERQPQHF.

This clone was detected only once. The chain uses TRBV6-1 and TRBJ2-7; a weak D match, TRBD1 (5 bases). Per germline, CDR1 MNHNS and CDR2 SASEGT. With 0 bases removed from V and 1 base from J, the gap between germline ends came to 10 bases. The CDR3 runs to 15 residues. CDR3 sequence: CASSEAAGQSYEQYF. CDR3 DNA sequence: TGTGCCAGCAGTGAAGCGGCAGGGCAATCCTACGAGCAGTACTTC.